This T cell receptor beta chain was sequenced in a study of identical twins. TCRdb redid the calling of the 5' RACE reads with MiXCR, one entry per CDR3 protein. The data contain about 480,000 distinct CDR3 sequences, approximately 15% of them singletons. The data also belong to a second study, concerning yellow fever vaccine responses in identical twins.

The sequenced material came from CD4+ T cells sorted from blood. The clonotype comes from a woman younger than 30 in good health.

In nucleotides, the CDR3 is TGTGCCAGCAGCCCCGGGACAGGGAGTGGAGAGACCCAGTACTTC. This codes for CASSPGTGSGETQYF. The chain uses TRBV7-2 and TRBJ2-5; TRBD1 aligns across 9 bases. This CDR3 spans 15 amino acids. CDR1 and CDR2 from the germline V gene are SGHTA and FQGNSA. V gave up 5 bases and J gave up 4 bases; unmatched junction bases: 8.